This T cell receptor (beta chain) originates from a study of T cells in Graves' hyperthyroidism and ophthalmopathy. Notes on the study in general: A model built on 13 V-J features separated ophthalmopathy from stable hyperthyroidism.

This clonotype was seen more than once but under ten times. The antigen is not known. TCR beta CDR3 regions were amplified from RNA. First-round RT-PCR of the TCR CDR3 relied on the HTBI primer set. From the multiplex PCR reads, TCRdb called clonotypes with MiXCR, one entry per CDR3 protein. The sample gives 550,000 to 700,000 distinct CDR3 sequences, roughly 50% of which show up once; 19% is in the top ten. This clonotype was obtained from an adult woman with Graves' disease, either hyperthyroidism or ophthalmopathy (not recorded which). The sample was peripheral blood or thyroid tissue (not recorded which).

CDR3 nucleotide sequence: TGCAGCGTTGAACCCCCGGTAGGCTATGGCTACACCTTC. Translation gives CSVEPPVGYGYTF. This chain links TRBV29-1 with TRBJ1-2; D is uncertain. Per germline, CDR1 SQVTM and CDR2 ANQGSEA. The CDR3 extends over 13 amino acids. Trimming took 2 bases from V and 4 from J, leaving 11 bases between them.